This TCR beta chain was retrieved from a study of cytomegalovirus exposure and HLA in healthy donors (dated by TCRdb to about 2017). With regard to the full study: An earlier analysis of about 560 of the donors reported around 280 Gb of sequence data and 95 million to 140 million unique TCR beta sequences obtained from approximately 180 million T cells. An early release that covered roughly 600 HLA-typed donors contained approximately 290 gigabases of sequencing data and around 85 million unique TCR sequences. Of the approximately 400 genotyped donors, 65% to 90% were placed in the genetic ancestry cluster associated with self-reported Caucasian donors. The study aimed to test whether signatures of past pathogen exposure could be identified by cataloging public T cell receptors. The T cell repertoires of 700 or so subjects were profiled by immunosequencing and related to cytomegalovirus serostatus. Along with the approximately 600-subject first cohort, a separate validation cohort of over a hundred different subjects was used. The study combined high-throughput TCR immunosequencing, statistical association of individual TCRs with disease status, and machine learning to predict cytomegalovirus infection status. To study patterns of TCR occurrence, a later analysis re-analyzed previously published TCR beta repertoires from around 700 donors and added high-resolution HLA genotyping. Rather than drawing on any new phenotypic data, the later analysis identified candidate immune exposures from TCR beta sequences and the way those sequences occurred across donors. An earlier analysis of 500 to 750 of the donors applied high-throughput TCR beta sequencing to assess whether each TCR beta V gene segment acted as functional or pseudogenic. Donor age, sex, ethnicity and CMV serostatus were compiled alongside the repertoire data. In a later genetic analysis, genome-wide SNP genotypes for 398 of the 666 donors were used, and that subset was treated as a discovery cohort. Every repertoire in the discovery cohort had been generated on one and the same sequencing platform. Class I and class II HLA loci were covered by the typing at four-digit resolution. The number of donors typed differed by locus, with 629-630 for A, B, C, DRB1 and DQB1, around 520 for DQA1, over 600 for DPA1, and over 400 for DPB1. Roughly 5 DR-DQ haplotypes were handled as single units for association and clustering because linkage in the cohort was strong. Among about 390 genotyped donors of the cohort, an average of about 240,000 unique TCR beta nucleotide sequences were sequenced per donor, around 18% of them non-productive. Study-wide findings and limitations: In a later analysis, TCR association rates were found to vary across HLA loci, with the most associated TCRs seen for DRB1 alleles and the fewest for HLA-C alleles. According to a later analysis, most CMV-associated TCR beta chains appeared to be HLA-restricted, and the HLA associations seemed to be driven largely by CMV exposure. In vitro tests confirmed that a few of the cytomegalovirus-associated TCR beta chains recognize cytomegalovirus antigens. The cohort was sequenced for TCR beta chains only, and without alpha or paired-chain data the features that could be detected were limited. At a false discovery rate of 0.05, a later analysis linked 15,000 to 20,000 TCR beta sequences to specific HLA alleles. Broadly in line with IMGT annotations, most TCR beta V segments showed up in productive rearrangements about 87% or about 30% of the time in an earlier analysis of several hundred of the donors. Cytomegalovirus status was reported to be diagnosed by the classifier with high specificity and sensitivity in both the original and validation cohorts. The study gave a list of about 160 TCR beta chains associated with cytomegalovirus. Because counts were too low, seventeen rarely observed V segments, including chromosome 9 orphons, were excluded from the earlier analysis of some 540 of the donors. In a later genetic analysis, a missense DCLRE1C variant was associated with V-gene and J-gene trimming of TCR beta chains, and the association was replicated in an independent cohort. Strong co-occurrence of HLA alleles, especially DR and DQ, made assigning TCR associations to individual alleles difficult. According to a later genetic analysis, donors in an Asian-associated ancestry cluster had fewer N-insertions in productive TCRs than the roughly 700-donor mean. Some IMGT-functional V segments, including TRBV6-2 and TRBV6-3, could not be distinguished by the 87-base-pair reads and were therefore excluded. In a later analysis, several top co-occurrence clusters were reported to appear linked to parvovirus B19, influenza, CMV and Epstein-Barr virus. The authors suggested that the approach could potentially be generalized to other disease states and immunological phenotypes. Sequencing depth was assumed to be roughly uniform across donors in the presence/absence analyses, though that assumption may not hold. A further reported finding was that TCR beta sequences accurately predicted the HLA-A and HLA-B alleles for most subjects in the first cohort. Linkage disequilibrium might explain the correlated functional status among segregating V segments, but an unknown experimental factor could not be ruled out. Because some donors lacked HLA typing at each locus, the association tests relied only on the typed subset. Compared with equally common non-associated chains, HLA-associated TCR beta chains in a later analysis were more clonally expanded and had lower generation probabilities. CMV serostatus was the only immune exposure information available for the cohort. Across donors, most TCR sequences were observed very rarely, whereas some public TCRs were present in many individuals. A cluster of highly shared sequence variants was judged likely to represent a technical artifact of the sequencing pipeline.

The CDR3, cysteine through phenylalanine, is 12 amino acids long. Only the CDR3 region is kept as DNA, spanning 36 bases read in frame from base 1. CDR1 and CDR2 are read off the germline V gene as MDHEN and SYDVKM. V and J lose 6 bases and 10 bases, and a span of 16 bases separates them. Library prep was done by the immunoSEQ multiplex PCR assay. For the multiplex PCR, a mixture combining 60 forward primers for TCR Vbeta segments and 13 reverse primers for TCR Jbeta segments was used. A multiplex PCR assay on genomic DNA amplified the CDR3 region of rearranged TCR beta genes. On the Illumina HiSeq System, the amplified TCR beta libraries were sequenced as 87-base-pair reads. The authors' pipeline ran thus. A later analysis counted about 80 million unique TCR beta chains across the approximately 700 repertoires, and 10 million to 11 million of these chains were shared by at least two donors. A nearest-neighbor algorithm error-corrected the raw reads and collapsed the reads into unique sequences, merging closely related sequences to remove PCR and sequencing errors. CDR3 sequences were aligned to IMGT reference sequences to assign V, D and J gene segments. For a sequence to be retained, a match of at least six nucleotides to both a V gene segment and a J gene segment was required. Rearrangements were classified as productive when the CDR3 lacked stop codons and remained in frame with V and J, and all other rearrangements were classified as non-productive. Following IMGT convention, CDR3 was defined as the stretch from the second conserved V-encoded cysteine to the conserved J-encoded phenylalanine. The earlier analysis of 587 of the donors excluded sequences that lacked an unambiguous match to a single V gene segment. In an earlier analysis of a few hundred of the donors, a V segment was called functional when productive rearrangements were above 56.7%, and segregating when the standard deviation between donors exceeded 5%. A statistical classification framework was built for diagnosing cytomegalovirus status from the catalog of TCR beta chain sequences. V and J gene assignment, in a later analysis, came from comparing TCR nucleotide sequences with IMGT/GENE-DB human TR gene sequences. A later analysis assigned CDR3 sequences and most-parsimonious VDJ recombination scenarios with the TCRdist pipeline. In a later analysis, each TCR beta chain was defined by its CDR3 amino acid sequence together with its V-gene family, and reads without a unique V-gene family were excluded. As a way to deal with suspected cross-contamination and a sequencing artifact, a later analysis dropped nearly 600 nucleotide sequences that were highly shared and had low generation probability. In a later analysis, a clonal expansion index was calculated for each public chain from normalized within-repertoire ranks of inferred template counts. In a later analysis, generation probabilities were computed with a VDJ recombination model fitted to out-of-frame rearrangements, and the resulting probabilities were checked against IGoR. In a later analysis, TCR-TCR, TCR-HLA and TCR-CMV co-occurrence was scored with hypergeometric tests, and a repertoire-size bias correction was applied to TCR pairs. A later analysis estimated false discovery rates by permuting HLA or CMV assignments 20 times. In a later analysis, co-occurring TCRs were grouped using DBSCAN, with TCRdist sequence similarity added in when clustering inside HLA-allele-positive subsets. Co-occurrence clustering excluded repertoires with fewer than 30,000 or more than 120,000 public chains, plus five with anomalous nucleotide sharing. What TCRdb holds here is the immuneACCESS table cut down to in-frame rearrangements. Part of the clones is not present; checked against another copy, under half of the missing clones reflect an unresolved V gene, and the others are unexplained. D and trimming come from the DNA, and the V and J calls and clone size come from that table. The sample table records 150,000 or so clones; over 60% of these occur just once. 2.5% to 3.5% of the sample goes to the ten largest clones.

The cohort consisted of 650 to 700 healthy bone marrow donors. At the time of sampling, all cohort members were nominally healthy, though unrecorded immune exposures were likely present. The donor was CMV seropositive and belonged to the group of 250 to 300 seropositive cohort members. Every donor gave a peripheral blood sample, and the peripheral blood mononuclear cells from that sample were used for TCR beta sequencing. The Qiagen DNeasy Blood Extraction Kit was used to extract genomic DNA from the blood cell samples. In this sample, this clone turned up once. Its antigen target is currently unknown. No base quality values were provided; no much bigger clone lies one nucleotide off.

Sequenced: PBMCs. The rearranged segments are TRBV28 and TRBJ2-7; the D gene is possibly TRBD2, with 5 bases matching. The sequence derives from a man aged 40-55 years in good health and CMV-seropositive. This receptor has the CDR3 CASRTGNYGQYF. The DNA is as follows: TGTGCCAGCAGGACGGGAAACTACGGTCAGTACTTC.